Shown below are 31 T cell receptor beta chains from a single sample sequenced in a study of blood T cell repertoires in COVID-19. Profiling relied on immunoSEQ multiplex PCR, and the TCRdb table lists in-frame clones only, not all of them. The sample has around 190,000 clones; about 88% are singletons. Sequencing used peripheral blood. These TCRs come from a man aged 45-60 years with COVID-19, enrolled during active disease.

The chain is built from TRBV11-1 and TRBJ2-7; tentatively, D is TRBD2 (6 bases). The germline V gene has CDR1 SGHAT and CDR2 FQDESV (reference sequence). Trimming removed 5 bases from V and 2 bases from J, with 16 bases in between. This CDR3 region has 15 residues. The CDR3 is CASSQNRDLTYEQYF. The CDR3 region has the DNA TGTGCCAGCAGCCAAAACCGGGACTTAACCTACGAGCAGTACTTC. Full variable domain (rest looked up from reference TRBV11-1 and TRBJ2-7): EAEVAQSPRYKITEKSQAVAFWCDPISGHATLYWYRQILGQGPELLVQFQDESVVDDSQLPKDRFSAERLKGVDSTLKIQPAELGDSAMYLCASSQNRDLTYEQYFGPGTRLTVT.

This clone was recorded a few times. The CDR3 DNA sequence: TGTGCCAGCAGATCACAAGAGACCCAGTACTTC. Amino acids: CASRSQETQYF. This chain connects TRBV28 to TRBJ2-5, with D unclear. The CDR3 consists of 11 residues. Per the germline V gene, CDR1 is MDHEN and CDR2 is SYDVKM. V was clipped by 6 bases and J by 2 bases, with 4 bases between them.

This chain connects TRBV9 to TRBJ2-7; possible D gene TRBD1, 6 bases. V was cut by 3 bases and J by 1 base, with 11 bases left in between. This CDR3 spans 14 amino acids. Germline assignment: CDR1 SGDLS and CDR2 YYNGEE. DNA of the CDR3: TGTGCCAGCAGCGCCGGGACACCATCCTACGAGCAGTACTTC. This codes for CASSAGTPSYEQYF.

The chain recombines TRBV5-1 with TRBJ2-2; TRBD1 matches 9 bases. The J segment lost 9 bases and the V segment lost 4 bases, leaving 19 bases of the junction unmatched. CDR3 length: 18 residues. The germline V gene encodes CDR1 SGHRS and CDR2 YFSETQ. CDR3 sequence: CASSRLNLGDRANRELFF. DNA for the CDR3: TGCGCCAGCAGCCGTCTCAATCTCGGGGACAGGGCCAACCGGGAGCTGTTTTTT. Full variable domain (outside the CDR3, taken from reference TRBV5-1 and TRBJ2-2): KAGVTQTPRYLIKTRGQQVTLSCSPISGHRSVSWYQQTPGQGLQFLFEYFSETQRNKGNFPGRFSGRQFSNSRSEMNVSTLELGDSALYLCASSRLNLGDRANRELFFGEGSRLTVL.

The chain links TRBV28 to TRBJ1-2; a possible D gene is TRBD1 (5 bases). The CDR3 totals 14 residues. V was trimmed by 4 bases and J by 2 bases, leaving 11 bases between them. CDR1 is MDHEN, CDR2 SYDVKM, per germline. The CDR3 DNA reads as TGTGCCAGCAGTTCAACCCAGGGAAACTATGGCTACACCTTC. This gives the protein CASSSTQGNYGYTF.

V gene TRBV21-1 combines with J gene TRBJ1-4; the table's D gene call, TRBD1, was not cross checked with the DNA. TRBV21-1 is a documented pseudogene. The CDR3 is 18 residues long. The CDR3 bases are TGTGCCAGCCGATGCTACAACCGGGACAGGGTAGTTTGTGAAAAACTGTTTTTT. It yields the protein CASRCYNRDRVVCEKLFF.

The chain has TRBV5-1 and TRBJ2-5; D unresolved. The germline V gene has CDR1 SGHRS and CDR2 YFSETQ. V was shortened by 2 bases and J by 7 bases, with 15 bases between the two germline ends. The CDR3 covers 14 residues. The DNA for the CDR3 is TGCGCCAGCAGCTTCAACTTACAGCCTGGGACCCAGTACTTC. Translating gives CASSFNLQPGTQYF.

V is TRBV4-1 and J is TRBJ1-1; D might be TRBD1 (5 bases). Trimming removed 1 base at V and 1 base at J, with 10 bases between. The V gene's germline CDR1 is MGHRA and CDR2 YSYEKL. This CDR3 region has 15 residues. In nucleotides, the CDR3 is TGCGCCAGCAGCCAAGGTGGCAGGGCGAACACTGAAGCTTTCTTT. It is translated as CASSQGGRANTEAFF.

CDR3 amino acids: CSADRTDTQYF. The CDR3 DNA reads TGCAGTGCAGACAGAACAGATACGCAGTATTTT. The chain couples TRBV20-1 to TRBJ2-3; maybe TRBD1 (5 bases). The ends were cut back, 6 bases at V and 3 bases at J, with 7 bases in the middle. Germline V gene data show CDR1 as DFQATT and CDR2 as SNEGSKA (reference sequence). This CDR3 comprises 11 residues.

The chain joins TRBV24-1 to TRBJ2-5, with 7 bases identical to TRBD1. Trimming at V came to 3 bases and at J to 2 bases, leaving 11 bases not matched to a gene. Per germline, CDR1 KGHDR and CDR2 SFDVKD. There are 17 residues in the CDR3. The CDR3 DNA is TGTGCCACCAGTGATCATGCCAGGGGGAGCCCTCAAGAGACCCAGTACTTC. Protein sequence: CATSDHARGSPQETQYF.

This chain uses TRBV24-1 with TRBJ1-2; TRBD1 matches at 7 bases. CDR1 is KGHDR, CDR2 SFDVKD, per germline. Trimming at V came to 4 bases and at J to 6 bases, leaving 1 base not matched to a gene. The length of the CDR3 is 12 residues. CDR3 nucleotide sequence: TGTGCCACCAGTGACGGGACAGATGGCTACACCTTC. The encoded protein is CATSDGTDGYTF.

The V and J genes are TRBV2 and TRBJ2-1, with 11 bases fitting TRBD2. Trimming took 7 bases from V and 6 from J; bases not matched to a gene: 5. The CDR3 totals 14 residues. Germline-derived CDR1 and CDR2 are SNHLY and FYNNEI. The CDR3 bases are TGTGCCAGCAAGAGAACTAGCGGGAGCAATGAGCAGTTCTTC. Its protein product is CASKRTSGSNEQFF.

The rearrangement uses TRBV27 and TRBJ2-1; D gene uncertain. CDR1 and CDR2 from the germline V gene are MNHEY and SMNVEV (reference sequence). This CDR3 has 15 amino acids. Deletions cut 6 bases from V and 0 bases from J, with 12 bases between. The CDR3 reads CASRRLVSSYNEQFF. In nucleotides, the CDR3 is TGTGCCAGCAGGAGACTGGTGAGCTCCTACAATGAGCAGTTCTTC.

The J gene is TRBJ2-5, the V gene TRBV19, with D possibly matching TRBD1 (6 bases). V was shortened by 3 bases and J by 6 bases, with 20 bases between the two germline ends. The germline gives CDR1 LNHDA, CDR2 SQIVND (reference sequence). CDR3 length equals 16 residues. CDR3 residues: CASSISRGQGIKTQYF. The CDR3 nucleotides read TGTGCCAGTAGTATTAGTCGAGGCCAGGGGATAAAGACCCAGTACTTC.

Here the CDR3 DNA reads TGTGCCAGCACTGAGACAGGGAATGACGAGCAGTACTTC. This translates into CASTETGNDEQYF. This chain connects TRBV2 to TRBJ2-7; TRBD1 agrees at 7 bases. Germline V gene sequence: CDR1 SNHLY, CDR2 FYNNEI. Trimming took 7 bases from V and 5 from J; bases not matched to a gene: 8. This CDR3 has 13 amino acids.

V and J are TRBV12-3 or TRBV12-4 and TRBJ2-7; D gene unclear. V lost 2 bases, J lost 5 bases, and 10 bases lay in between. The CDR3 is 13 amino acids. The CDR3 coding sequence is TGTGCCAGCAGTTTAAGGCAGGTCGACGAGCAGTACTTC. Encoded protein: CASSLRQVDEQYF.

The CDR3 region has the DNA TGTGCCAGCAGCAACCACAGGGGTCTGTCTAATGAGCAGTTCTTC. Protein: CASSNHRGLSNEQFF. The V and J genes are TRBV7-9 and TRBJ2-1, with TRBD1 identical over 7 bases. V shed 5 bases and J 7 bases; nucleotides not matched to a gene: 11. Germline V CDR1 and CDR2: SEHNR, FQNEAQ (reference sequence). The CDR3 loop spans 15 amino acids. Together with reference TRBV7-9 and TRBJ2-1, the CDR3 gives the full variable domain: DTGVSQNPRHKITKRGQNVTFRCDPISEHNRLYWYRQTLGQGPEFLTYFQNEAQLEKSRLLSDRFSAERPKGSFSTLEIQRTEQGDSAMYLCASSNHRGLSNEQFFGPGTRLTVL.

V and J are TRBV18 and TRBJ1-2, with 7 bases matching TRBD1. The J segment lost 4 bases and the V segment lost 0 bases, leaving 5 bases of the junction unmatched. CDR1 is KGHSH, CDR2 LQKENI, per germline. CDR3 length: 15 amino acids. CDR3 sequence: CASSPPSGQTYGYTF. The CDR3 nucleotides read TGTGCCAGCTCACCACCTTCGGGACAGACCTATGGCTACACCTTC. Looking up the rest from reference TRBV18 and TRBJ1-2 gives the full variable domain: NAGVMQNPRHLVRRRGQEARLRCSPMKGHSHVYWYRQLPEEGLKFMVYLQKENIIDESGMPKERFSAEFPKEGPSILRIQQVVRGDSAAYFCASSPPSGQTYGYTFGSGTRLTVV.

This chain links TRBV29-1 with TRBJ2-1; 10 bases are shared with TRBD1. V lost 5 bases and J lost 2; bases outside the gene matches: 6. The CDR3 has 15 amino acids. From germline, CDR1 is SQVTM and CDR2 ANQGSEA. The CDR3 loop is CSVFPGQGPYNEQFF. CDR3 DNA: TGCAGCGTTTTCCCGGGACAGGGGCCCTACAATGAGCAGTTCTTC.

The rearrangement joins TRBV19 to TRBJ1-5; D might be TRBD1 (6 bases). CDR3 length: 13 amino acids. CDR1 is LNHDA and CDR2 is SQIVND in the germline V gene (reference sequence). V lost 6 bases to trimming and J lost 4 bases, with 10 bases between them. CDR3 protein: CASRVRGNQPQHF. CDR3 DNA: TGTGCCAGTAGGGTCAGGGGAAATCAGCCCCAGCATTTT. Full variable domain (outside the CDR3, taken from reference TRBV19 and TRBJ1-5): DGGITQSPKYLFRKEGQNVTLSCEQNLNHDAMYWYRQDPGQGLRLIYYSQIVNDFQKGDIAEGYSVSREKKESFPLTVTSAQKNPTAFYLCASRVRGNQPQHFGDGTRLSIL.

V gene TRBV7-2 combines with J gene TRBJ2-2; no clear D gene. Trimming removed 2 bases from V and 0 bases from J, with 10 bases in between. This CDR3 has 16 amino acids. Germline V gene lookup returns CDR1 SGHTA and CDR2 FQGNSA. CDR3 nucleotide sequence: TGTGCCAGCAGCTTATTGCGCGCCGCGAACACCGGGGAGCTGTTTTTT. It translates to CASSLLRAANTGELFF.

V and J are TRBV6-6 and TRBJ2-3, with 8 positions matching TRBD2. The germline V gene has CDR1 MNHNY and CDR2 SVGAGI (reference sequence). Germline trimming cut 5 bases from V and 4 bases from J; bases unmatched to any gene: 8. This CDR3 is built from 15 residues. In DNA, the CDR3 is TGTGCCAGCAGTCGTGCGGGAGGTGATGCAGATACGCAGTATTTT. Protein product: CASSRAGGDADTQYF.

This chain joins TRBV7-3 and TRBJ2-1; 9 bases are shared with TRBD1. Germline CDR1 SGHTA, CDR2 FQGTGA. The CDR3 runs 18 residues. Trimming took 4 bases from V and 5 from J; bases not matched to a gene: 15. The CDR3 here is CASSSPIQGARTNNEQFF. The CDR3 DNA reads TGTGCCAGCAGCTCCCCTATACAGGGGGCAAGGACAAACAATGAGCAGTTCTTC.

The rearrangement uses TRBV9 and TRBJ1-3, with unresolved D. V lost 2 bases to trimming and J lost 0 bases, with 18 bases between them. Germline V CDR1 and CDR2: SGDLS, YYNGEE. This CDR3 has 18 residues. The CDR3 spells CASSVLDGRANSGNTIYF. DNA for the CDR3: TGTGCCAGCAGCGTCCTAGACGGGCGGGCCAACTCTGGAAACACCATATATTTT.

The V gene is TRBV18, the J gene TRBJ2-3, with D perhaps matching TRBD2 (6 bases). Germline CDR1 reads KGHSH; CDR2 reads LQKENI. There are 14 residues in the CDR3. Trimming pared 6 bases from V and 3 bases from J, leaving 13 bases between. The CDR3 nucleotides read TGTGCCAGCTCTATGACTAGTGAGACAGATACGCAGTATTTT. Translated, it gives CASSMTSETDTQYF.

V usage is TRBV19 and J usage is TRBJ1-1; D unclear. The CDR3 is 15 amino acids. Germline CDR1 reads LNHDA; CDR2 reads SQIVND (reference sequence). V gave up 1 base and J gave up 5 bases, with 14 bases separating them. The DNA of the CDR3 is TGTGCCAGTAGTATAGCCGCTGTCCAGTCAACTGAAGCTTTCTTT. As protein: CASSIAAVQSTEAFF.

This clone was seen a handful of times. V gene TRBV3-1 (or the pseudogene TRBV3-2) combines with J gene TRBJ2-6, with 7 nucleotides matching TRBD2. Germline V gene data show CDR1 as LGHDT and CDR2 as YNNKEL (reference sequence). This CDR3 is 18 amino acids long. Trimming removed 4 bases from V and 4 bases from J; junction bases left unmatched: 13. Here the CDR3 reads CASSPTRPRGYGANVLTF. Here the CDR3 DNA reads TGTGCCAGCAGCCCCACCAGACCGCGGGGGTACGGGGCCAACGTCCTGACTTTC.

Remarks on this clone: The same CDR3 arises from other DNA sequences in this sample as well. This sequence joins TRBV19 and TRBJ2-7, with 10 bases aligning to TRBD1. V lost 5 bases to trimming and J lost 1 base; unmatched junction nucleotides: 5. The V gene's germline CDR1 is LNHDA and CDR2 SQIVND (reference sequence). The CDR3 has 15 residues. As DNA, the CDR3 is TGTGCCAGTAGTGACCGGGACAGGGGTTCCTACGAGCAGTACTTC. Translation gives CASSDRDRGSYEQYF.

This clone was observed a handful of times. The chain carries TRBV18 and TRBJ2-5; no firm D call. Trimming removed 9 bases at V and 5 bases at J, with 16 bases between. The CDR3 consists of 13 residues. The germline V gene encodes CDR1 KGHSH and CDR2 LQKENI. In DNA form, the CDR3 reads TGTGCCAGTTCCGGCTCAGGCAGGGAGACCCAGTACTTC. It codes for CASSGSGRETQYF. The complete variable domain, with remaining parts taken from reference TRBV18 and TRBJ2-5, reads NAGVMQNPRHLVRRRGQEARLRCSPMKGHSHVYWYRQLPEEGLKFMVYLQKENIIDESGMPKERFSAEFPKEGPSILRIQQVVRGDSAAYFCASSGSGRETQYFGPGTRLLVL.

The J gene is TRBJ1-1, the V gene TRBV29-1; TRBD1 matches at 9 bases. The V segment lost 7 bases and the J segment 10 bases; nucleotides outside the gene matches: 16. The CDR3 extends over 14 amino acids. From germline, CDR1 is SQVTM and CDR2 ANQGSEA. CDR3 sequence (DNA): TGCAGCGCCCTCCTCACAGGGGGCGCCCCGGGAGCTTTCTTT. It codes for CSALLTGGAPGAFF.

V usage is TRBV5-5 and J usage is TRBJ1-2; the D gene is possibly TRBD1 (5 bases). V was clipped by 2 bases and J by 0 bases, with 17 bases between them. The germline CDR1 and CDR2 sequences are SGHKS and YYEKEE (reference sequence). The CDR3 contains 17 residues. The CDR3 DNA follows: TGTGCCAGCAGCTTCATCTCAGGGACTCCAGCTAACTATGGCTACACCTTC. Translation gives CASSFISGTPANYGYTF.